These T cell receptor beta chains were read from a single sample in a study of blood T cell repertoires in COVID-19. The table came from immunoSEQ multiplex PCR; TCRdb's copy has only in-frame clones and leaves some out. The table shows about 330,000 clones, with approximately 90% occurring only once. The sequenced sample consisted of PBMCs or T cells enriched from blood (not recorded which). The receptors shown here come from a woman aged 18 to 35 who had recovered from COVID-19. CDR3s include the opening cysteine and the closing phenylalanine or tryptophan. A D gene is named only where the DNA matches it firmly. Not every row has a clone size; where given, it reads once, few, many or a size class.

CDR3 DNA: TGTGCCAGCAGCTTAGCACAAGGGGGTGGCCCTGAAGCTTTCTTT; CDR3 protein: CASSLAQGGGPEAFF; V gene: TRBV11-2; clone size: NA; J gene: TRBJ1-1; D gene: NA
CDR3 DNA: TGTGCCAGCAGTTTCGACGGTACCGGGACAGGGGGCTTGAACACTGAAGCTTTCTTT; CDR3 protein: CASSFDGTGTGGLNTEAFF; V gene: TRBV27; clone size: NA; J gene: TRBJ1-1; D gene: TRBD1
CDR3 DNA: TGCGCCAGCAGCCAAGAGGGGGGGGCTTGGGGTGGCTACACCTTC; CDR3 protein: CASSQEGGAWGGYTF; V gene: TRBV4-1; clone size: NA; J gene: TRBJ1-2; D gene: NA
CDR3 DNA: TGTGCCAGCAGCCAAACCCTAACGGGACTTCGAGACAATGAGCAGTTCTTC; CDR3 protein: CASSQTLTGLRDNEQFF; V gene: TRBV7-8; clone size: NA; J gene: TRBJ2-1; D gene: NA
CDR3 DNA: TGTGCCAGCTTAAGCGGTCCCTCCTACAATGAGCAGTTCTTC; CDR3 protein: CASLSGPSYNEQFF; V gene: TRBV2; clone size: NA; J gene: TRBJ2-1; D gene: NA
CDR3 DNA: TGTGCCGCCCGGACAGTACATGAAAAACTGTTTTTT; CDR3 protein: CAARTVHEKLFF; V gene: TRBV28; clone size: NA; J gene: TRBJ1-4; D gene: NA
CDR3 DNA: TGTGCCAGCAGTGAACCCCGGACAACCAATTCACCCCTCCACTTT; CDR3 protein: CASSEPRTTNSPLHF; V gene: TRBV2; clone size: NA; J gene: TRBJ1-6; D gene: NA
CDR3 DNA: TGTGCCAGCAGCCAAGAAGGCACGGGCTATGGCTACACCTTC; CDR3 protein: CASSQEGTGYGYTF; V gene: TRBV3-1/TRBV3-2; clone size: once; J gene: TRBJ1-2; D gene: NA
CDR3 DNA: TGTGCCTGGACTCGACAGCGGAACACTGAAGCTTTCTTT; CDR3 protein: CAWTRQRNTEAFF; V gene: TRBV30; clone size: NA; J gene: TRBJ1-1; D gene: NA
CDR3 DNA: TGTGCCAGTAGCACAGGATTGGTGAATGAGCAGTTCTTC; CDR3 protein: CASSTGLVNEQFF; V gene: TRBV19; clone size: NA; J gene: TRBJ2-1; D gene: NA
CDR3 DNA: TGTGCCAGCAGTTCTAGAAACACCATATATTTT; CDR3 protein: CASSSRNTIYF; V gene: TRBV12-3/TRBV12-4; clone size: NA; J gene: TRBJ1-3; D gene: NA
CDR3 DNA: TGTGCCAGCAGTTTCGAGGGAAGCTCCTATAATTCACCCCTCCACTTT; CDR3 protein: CASSFEGSSYNSPLHF; V gene: TRBV27; clone size: NA; J gene: TRBJ1-6; D gene: NA
CDR3 DNA: TGTGCCAGCAGTCCTGCGACAGGGGGCCTCGTCGGCAATCAGCCCCAGCATTTT; CDR3 protein: CASSPATGGLVGNQPQHF; V gene: TRBV28; clone size: NA; J gene: TRBJ1-5; D gene: TRBD1
CDR3 DNA: TGTGCCAGCAGCCCTAGCGGTGCTAGCACAGATACGCAGTATTTT; CDR3 protein: CASSPSGASTDTQYF; V gene: TRBV7-6; clone size: NA; J gene: TRBJ2-3; D gene: TRBD2
CDR3 DNA: TGTGCCAGTAGTACGGCCGTAGGGAGCGCCGAGCAGTACTTC; CDR3 protein: CASSTAVGSAEQYF; V gene: TRBV19; clone size: NA; J gene: TRBJ2-7; D gene: NA
CDR3 DNA: TGTGCCAGCTCACCCGGGGACAGGGGGAACACTGAAGCTTTCTTT; CDR3 protein: CASSPGDRGNTEAFF; V gene: TRBV18; clone size: NA; J gene: TRBJ1-1; D gene: TRBD1
CDR3 DNA: TGTGCCAGCAGTTCGGGACAGGGTTTCGGTACGGCTAATGAAAAACTGTTTTTT; CDR3 protein: CASSSGQGFGTANEKLFF; V gene: TRBV28; clone size: few; J gene: TRBJ1-4; D gene: TRBD1
CDR3 DNA: TGTGCCAGCGGCGGGACAGAAGAGACCCAGTACTTC; CDR3 protein: CASGGTEETQYF; V gene: TRBV28; clone size: NA; J gene: TRBJ2-5; D gene: NA
CDR3 DNA: TGTGCCAGCAGCCCGCCCCACAGGGGGACCGTCTACGAGCAGTACTTC; CDR3 protein: CASSPPHRGTVYEQYF; V gene: TRBV14; clone size: NA; J gene: TRBJ2-7; D gene: TRBD1
CDR3 DNA: TGTGCCTGGAGGGGATTCTACGGGGTGCAACAAGAGACCCAGTACTTC; CDR3 protein: CAWRGFYGVQQETQYF; V gene: TRBV30; clone size: NA; J gene: TRBJ2-5; D gene: NA
CDR3 DNA: TGTGCCAGCAAGCTTCGGGACACCAATCAGCCCCAGCATTTT; CDR3 protein: CASKLRDTNQPQHF; V gene: TRBV25-1; clone size: once; J gene: TRBJ1-5; D gene: NA
CDR3 DNA: TGTGCCAGCAGTTCCGCAGAGATTGGGCTTAAGAACACTGAAGCTTTCTTT; CDR3 protein: CASSSAEIGLKNTEAFF; V gene: TRBV27; clone size: NA; J gene: TRBJ1-1; D gene: NA
CDR3 DNA: TGTGCCAGCAGCCAAGAACAGGGGGGTTCACCCCTCCACTTT; CDR3 protein: CASSQEQGGSPLHF; V gene: TRBV3-1/TRBV3-2; clone size: NA; J gene: TRBJ1-6; D gene: TRBD1
CDR3 DNA: TGTGCCAGCAAACTTGGGACAGGGGGCAGTGGCTACACCTTC; CDR3 protein: CASKLGTGGSGYTF; V gene: TRBV11-2; clone size: NA; J gene: TRBJ1-2; D gene: TRBD1
CDR3 DNA: TGTGCCAGCAGCTCAGGACTAGCGGGGGGGGGCACAGATACGCAGTATTTT; CDR3 protein: CASSSGLAGGGTDTQYF; V gene: TRBV11-3; clone size: NA; J gene: TRBJ2-3; D gene: TRBD2
CDR3 DNA: TGTGCCTGGAGTGTGGCGGGGGCGAGCCAGCCCCAGCATTTT; CDR3 protein: CAWSVAGASQPQHF; V gene: TRBV30; clone size: NA; J gene: TRBJ1-5; D gene: NA
CDR3 DNA: TGTGCCAGCAGCCGGGACAGGGTAGATGGCTACACCTTC; CDR3 protein: CASSRDRVDGYTF; V gene: TRBV6-5; clone size: NA; J gene: TRBJ1-2; D gene: TRBD1
CDR3 DNA: TGTGCCAGCAGCGCGGCGGGGGGTCCTCAGGGCATTCAGTACTTC; CDR3 protein: CASSAAGGPQGIQYF; V gene: TRBV9; clone size: NA; J gene: TRBJ2-4; D gene: TRBD2